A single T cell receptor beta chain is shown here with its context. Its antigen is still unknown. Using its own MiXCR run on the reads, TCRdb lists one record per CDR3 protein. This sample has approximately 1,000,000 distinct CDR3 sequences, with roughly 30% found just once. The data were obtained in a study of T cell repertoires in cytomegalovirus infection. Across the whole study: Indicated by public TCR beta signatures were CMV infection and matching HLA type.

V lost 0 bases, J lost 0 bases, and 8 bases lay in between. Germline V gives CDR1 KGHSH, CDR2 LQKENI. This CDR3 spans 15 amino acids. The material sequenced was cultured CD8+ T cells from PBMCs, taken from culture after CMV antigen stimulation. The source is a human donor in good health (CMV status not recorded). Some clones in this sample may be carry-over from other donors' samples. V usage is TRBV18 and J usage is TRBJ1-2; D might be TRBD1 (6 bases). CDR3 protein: CASSPPQGANYGYTF. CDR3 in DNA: TGTGCCAGCTCACCACCACAGGGAGCTAACTATGGCTACACCTTC. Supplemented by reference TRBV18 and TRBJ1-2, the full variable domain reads NAGVMQNPRHLVRRRGQEARLRCSPMKGHSHVYWYRQLPEEGLKFMVYLQKENIIDESGMPKERFSAEFPKEGPSILRIQQVVRGDSAAYFCASSPPQGANYGYTFGSGTRLTVV.